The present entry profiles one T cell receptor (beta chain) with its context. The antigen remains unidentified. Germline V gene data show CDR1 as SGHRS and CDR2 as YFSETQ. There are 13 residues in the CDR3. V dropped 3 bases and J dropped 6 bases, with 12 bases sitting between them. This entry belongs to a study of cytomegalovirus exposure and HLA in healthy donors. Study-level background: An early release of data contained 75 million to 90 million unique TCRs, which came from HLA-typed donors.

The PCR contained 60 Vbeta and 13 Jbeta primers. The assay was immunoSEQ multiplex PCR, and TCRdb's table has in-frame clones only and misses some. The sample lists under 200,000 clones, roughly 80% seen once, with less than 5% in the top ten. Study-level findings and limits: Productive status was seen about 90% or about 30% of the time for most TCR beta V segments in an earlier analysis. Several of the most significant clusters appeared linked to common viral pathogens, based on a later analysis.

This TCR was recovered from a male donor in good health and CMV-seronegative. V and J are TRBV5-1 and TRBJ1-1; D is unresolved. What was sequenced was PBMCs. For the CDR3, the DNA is TGCGCCAGCAGCTACAGCGGTGGGGCTGAAGCTTTCTTT. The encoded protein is CASSYSGGAEAFF. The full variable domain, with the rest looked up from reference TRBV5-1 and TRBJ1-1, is KAGVTQTPRYLIKTRGQQVTLSCSPISGHRSVSWYQQTPGQGLQFLFEYFSETQRNKGNFPGRFSGRQFSNSRSEMNVSTLELGDSALYLCASSYSGGAEAFFGQGTRLTVV.